This entry lists 5 T cell receptor beta chains sequenced from one sample in a study of shared clonotypes between healthy human individuals. Profiling relied on immunoSEQ multiplex PCR, and the TCRdb table lists in-frame clones only, not all of them. The sample carries approximately 2.1 million clones, over 85% recorded once. The sequenced sample consisted of naive CD4+ T cells from PBMCs. Subset: CD45RA+ positively selected. The receptors here all came from a man younger than 35 in good health. Some clones in this sample may be carry-over from other donors' samples.

The rearrangement joins TRBV27 to TRBJ2-7; 10 nucleotides match TRBD2. The J segment lost 0 bases and the V segment lost 2 bases, leaving 10 bases of the junction unmatched. The germline CDR1 and CDR2 sequences are MNHEY and SMNVEV (reference sequence). CDR3 length: 18 amino acids. This chain's CDR3 is CASSLRPGGLADSYEQYF. CDR3 in DNA: TGTGCCAGCAGTTTACGTCCTGGCGGACTAGCGGACTCCTACGAGCAGTACTTC.

CDR3 bases: TGCGCCAGCAGCCAAGAGGGTCCATCTACCAGGGGGAGGGAGCAGTACTTC. This codes for CASSQEGPSTRGREQYF. The V call is TRBV4-1, the J call TRBJ2-7; weak D call: TRBD1 (7 bases). V was trimmed by 0 bases and J by 7 bases, leaving 22 bases between them. Germline V gives CDR1 MGHRA, CDR2 YSYEKL. CDR3 length: 17 residues.

Points on this clone: Other DNA variants within this sample encode the same CDR3. The chain uses TRBV6-1 and TRBJ2-7; 9 bases agree with TRBD2. CDR3 size: 13 residues. The germline V gene has CDR1 MNHNS and CDR2 SASEGT. With V trimmed by 8 bases and J by 2 bases, 4 bases remained unmatched. This CDR3 is CASRLAEPYEQYF. The CDR3 DNA is TGTGCCAGCCGACTAGCGGAACCCTACGAGCAGTACTTC.

This chain links TRBV7-8 with TRBJ1-1; TRBD1 matches 7 bases. J gave up 3 bases and V 5 bases, and 12 bases lay outside the gene matches. Germline V CDR1 and CDR2: SGHVS, FQNEAQ. The CDR3 loop spans 16 amino acids. The CDR3, as DNA: TGTGCCAGCAGCGCCTTCCAGACACAGGGGTACACTGAAGCTTTCTTT. Encoded protein: CASSAFQTQGYTEAFF.

This chain links TRBV20-1 with TRBJ2-5, with unresolved D. Germline assignment: CDR1 DFQATT and CDR2 SNEGSKA (reference sequence). V lost 0 bases to trimming and J lost 8 bases, with 7 bases between them. This CDR3 has 11 residues. CDR3 DNA: TGCAGTGCTAGAGACAACCCAACCCAGTACTTC. Translation: CSARDNPTQYF.